A selection of T cell receptor beta chains follows, all from one sample in a study of blood T cell repertoires in COVID-19. Assay used: immunoSEQ multiplex PCR; TCRdb lists only in-frame clones, some missing. The sample records 200,000 to 300,000 clones, around nine tenths being singletons. Sequencing was performed on PBMCs or T cells enriched from blood (not recorded which). These receptors all stem from a woman aged 18 to 35 who had recovered from COVID-19. Both conserved end residues are part of each CDR3. Fields, in order: J gene, CDR3 length, V gene, CDR3 protein.

>TRBJ1-1|13|TRBV3-1/TRBV3-2
CASSQGAADGAFF
>TRBJ2-2|14|TRBV12-5
CASGSGGNTGELFF
>TRBJ2-7|14|TRBV5-1
CASSLDVGPYEQYF
>TRBJ1-2|17|TRBV15
CATSREGSLDAGNGYTF
>TRBJ1-1|11|TRBV12-3/TRBV12-4
CASRSNTEAFF
>TRBJ1-6|17|TRBV9
CASSAGTGTGYNSPLHF
>TRBJ2-7|12|TRBV30
CAWSIFRYEQYF
>TRBJ2-7|12|TRBV5-4
CASSLRGYEQYF
>TRBJ1-6|14|TRBV7-9
CASSLGTNNSPLHF
>TRBJ2-7|14|TRBV11-3
CASSLTGKSYEQYF
>TRBJ1-1|14|TRBV7-8
CASSPRTVNTEAFF
>TRBJ1-1|18|TRBV3-1/TRBV3-2
CASSPRNFGDRIHNEAFF
>TRBJ2-2|15|TRBV6-5
CASSYGLAGSGELFF
>TRBJ2-5|14|TRBV5-4
CASRSSGRQETQYF
>TRBJ1-1|15|TRBV19
CASSAPGQVNTEAFF
>TRBJ2-1|13|TRBV12-3/TRBV12-4
CASSFGRDNEQFF
>TRBJ2-5|16|TRBV11-3
CASSSRQGASQETQYF
>TRBJ2-7|15|TRBV4-1
CASSQDPSGVYEQYF
>TRBJ2-2|17|TRBV7-8
CASSLEPDRVTTGELFF
>TRBJ1-1|14|TRBV2
CASSPDRGRNEAFF
>TRBJ2-7|12|TRBV19
CATKQGSYEQYF
>TRBJ1-3|14|TRBV9
CASSVRASGNTIYF
>TRBJ1-2|18|TRBV9
CASSVGPRGREYPSGYTF
>TRBJ2-4|18|TRBV5-6
CASSSIASRSGAKNIQYF
>TRBJ2-7|14|TRBV7-9
CASSIPGQPYEQYF
>TRBJ1-2|14|TRBV30
CAWSPDRGSYGYTF
>TRBJ1-5|15|TRBV28
CASSLPGQGHQPQHF
>TRBJ2-5|13|TRBV12-3/TRBV12-4
CASSPGPRETQYF
>TRBJ1-6|16|TRBV2
CASSEGGGLDNSPLHF
>TRBJ2-1|18|TRBV12-5
CASGFSGSRAQIWNEQFF
>TRBJ2-3|14|TRBV27
CASSPGRGTDTQYF
>TRBJ1-1|15|TRBV28
CASSFPRGSDTEAFF
>TRBJ1-1|16|TRBV12-5
CASGFKTDRLNTEAFF
>TRBJ2-7|14|TRBV10-2
CAGGVAGGPHEQYF
>TRBJ2-5|15|TRBV11-2
CASSQRTGGTETQYF
>TRBJ2-3|15|TRBV11-3
CASSLIRGTADTQYF
>TRBJ2-6|16|TRBV2
CASLEIRRSGANVLTF
>TRBJ2-7|12|TRBV5-8
CASSPRGYEQYF
>TRBJ1-5|14|TRBV28
CASSMDRESQPQHF
>TRBJ1-2|11|TRBV27
CARGRDHGYTF
>TRBJ1-2|17|TRBV4-1
CASSQERIQGATYGYTF
>TRBJ1-1|15|TRBV3-1/TRBV3-2
CASSQEVQLNTEAFF
>TRBJ2-7|17|TRBV15
CATSRGDRQGWIYEQYF
>TRBJ2-2|16|TRBV9
CASSGGLAGDTGELFF
>TRBJ2-7|13|TRBV6-2/TRBV6-3
CASSLAGAYEQYF
>TRBJ1-1|14|TRBV7-9
CASSPRQVNTEAFF
>TRBJ1-3|17|TRBV2
CASSEASVGVSGNTIYF
>TRBJ1-2|13|TRBV5-4
CASSLGPGSSCTF
>TRBJ1-2|14|TRBV29-1
CSVATFLPSHGSTF
>TRBJ1-6|15|TRBV4-1
CASSQVAGYNSPLHF
>TRBJ1-6|17|TRBV11-2
CASSLAPPTGGNSPLHF